Listed below are T cell receptor beta chains from one sample, sequenced in a study of cytomegalovirus exposure and HLA in healthy donors. The method was immunoSEQ multiplex PCR; TCRdb's version includes in-frame clones alone and lacks a portion of them. The table includes 81,000 or so clones, about two thirds detected once. Material for sequencing was PBMCs. The receptor set was obtained from a woman in her 30s in good health and CMV-seropositive. Each CDR3 is given with its conserved first and last residue. Fields, in order: J gene, clone size, D gene, V gene, CDR3 DNA, CDR3 protein. The D gene is left open where the match is weak. Clone size is stated in some rows and not others, as once, few, many or a class when expanded.

>TRBJ1-1|medium-sized|-|TRBV7-9
TGTGCCAGCAGCCCCGTTGTTGAGGCTGAAGCTTTCTTT
CASSPVVEAEAFF
>TRBJ2-1|-|TRBD2|TRBV16
TGTGCCAGCAGCACCCCGACTAGCGGGCTGAATGAGCAGTTCTTC
CASSTPTSGLNEQFF
>TRBJ1-3|-|-|TRBV5-1
TGCGCCAGCAGCTTGGATACAGGCTTTGGAAACACCATATATTTT
CASSLDTGFGNTIYF
>TRBJ1-6|-|-|TRBV30
TGTGCCTGGAGGCTGGGGGGGGCGAGCGTAACCCTCCACTTT
CAWRLGGASVTLHF
>TRBJ2-7|-|TRBD2|TRBV19
TGTGCCAGTAGTATAGGGGGGGGACGGACCTACGAGCAGTACTTC
CASSIGGGRTYEQYF
>TRBJ1-4|-|-|TRBV7-2
TGTGCCAGCAGCCGGGACATTTTTGCAACTAATGAAAAACTGTTTTTT
CASSRDIFATNEKLFF
>TRBJ2-3|-|-|TRBV5-1
TGCGCCAGCAGCTTCGGGGGCACAGATACGCAGTATTTT
CASSFGGTDTQYF
>TRBJ1-2|-|-|TRBV28
TGTGCCAGCAGTTCGTCCCCTAAGGGCTACACCTTC
CASSSSPKGYTF
>TRBJ2-7|-|-|TRBV6-1
TGTGCCAGCAGTGTCTTGAGGGGAGGCGAGCAGTACTTC
CASSVLRGGEQYF
>TRBJ2-7|once|-|TRBV7-9
TGTGCCAGCAGCCTCGGAGGATATTACGAGCAGTACTTC
CASSLGGYYEQYF
>TRBJ1-2|once|TRBD1|TRBV4-1
TGCGCCAGCAGCCAAGCCGGGACAGGGGCGACAGCTAACTATGGCTACACCTTC
CASSQAGTGATANYGYTF
>TRBJ2-1|once|-|TRBV27
TGTGCCAGCAGTTTCCGGGTCTACAATGAGCAGTTCTTC
CASSFRVYNEQFF
>TRBJ1-4|-|-|TRBV7-4
TGTGCCAGCAGCTTCTTTGGCAAGACACTGAGGGTTAATGAAAAACTGTTTTTT
CASSFFGKTLRVNEKLFF
>TRBJ1-1|-|-|TRBV18
TGTGCCAGCTCACCATCCGGGGTTGAAGCTTTCTTT
CASSPSGVEAFF
>TRBJ1-2|once|TRBD1|TRBV7-9
TGTGCCAGCAGCCCGGGGACAGCCACTCGCGCCTTC
CASSPGTATRAF
>TRBJ2-1|-|TRBD1|TRBV7-3
TGTGCCAGCAGCCCCGGACAGGGTAGAAAGTTCTTC
CASSPGQGRKFF
>TRBJ1-1|-|-|TRBV27
TGTGCCAGCAGTTTAACAGAGCACTACACTGAAGCTTTCTTT
CASSLTEHYTEAFF
>TRBJ1-6|-|TRBD1|TRBV11-1
TGTGCCAGCAGCTTCGAGACTCCGGGACAGGGGTTCCCCCTCCACTTT
CASSFETPGQGFPLHF
>TRBJ1-6|few|-|TRBV7-9
TGTGCCAGCAGCCTCCTACAGGTTACTAATTCACCCCTCCACTTT
CASSLLQVTNSPLHF
>TRBJ2-5|once|TRBD2|TRBV28
TGTGCCAGCAGTTTTGCTAGCGGGGGGACGGGAGAGACCCAGTACTTC
CASSFASGGTGETQYF
>TRBJ2-6|few|-|TRBV5-4
TGTGCCAGCAGCTTCGATGAGGGATCCACTGGGGCCAACGTCCTGACTTTC
CASSFDEGSTGANVLTF
>TRBJ2-7|few|TRBD1|TRBV5-4
TGTGCCAGCAGCTTGGAACAGGGGCCCTACGAGCAGTACTTC
CASSLEQGPYEQYF
>TRBJ2-5|-|TRBD1|TRBV6-6
TGTGCCAGCAGTTACCAGACAGGGGGCAAGGAGACCCAGTACTTC
CASSYQTGGKETQYF
>TRBJ1-2|-|TRBD1|TRBV9
TGTGCCAGCAGCGTAGATACAGGGGGGAGCTATGGCTACACCTTC
CASSVDTGGSYGYTF
>TRBJ2-3|-|-|TRBV5-1
TGCGCCACCAAGGGGCGGGGTGAAAGCACAGATACGCAGTATTTT
CATKGRGESTDTQYF
>TRBJ2-1|few|-|TRBV29-1
TGCAGCGTTGATGGAGCCAGGGTCGATGAGCAGTTCTTC
CSVDGARVDEQFF
>TRBJ1-6|-|TRBD1|TRBV27
TGTGCCAGCAGTAAGAGTGGGACAGTAGGTTCACCCCTCCACTTT
CASSKSGTVGSPLHF
>TRBJ1-4|-|-|TRBV25-1
TGTGCCAGCAGAGGGGCGCGGACTAATGAAAAACTGTTTTTT
CASRGARTNEKLFF
>TRBJ2-7|-|TRBD2|TRBV11-3
TGTGCCAGCAGCAAGGGACTAGCGGGGAACTACGAGCAGTACTTC
CASSKGLAGNYEQYF
>TRBJ2-1|-|TRBD1|TRBV13
TGTGCCAGCAGGAGGGGACAGAACAATGAGCAGTTCTTC
CASRRGQNNEQFF
>TRBJ1-2|-|-|TRBV19
TGTGCCAGTAGAGGCTGGCAGGGTCGTCGGGATGGCTACACCTTC
CASRGWQGRRDGYTF
>TRBJ2-7|-|TRBD1|TRBV15
TGTGCCACCAGCAGACCGGGACAGCAAAGCTACGAGCAGTACTTC
CATSRPGQQSYEQYF
>TRBJ1-3|-|-|TRBV15
TGTGCCACCAGCAGAGATCCGGGAGGGAGGAGTGGAAACACCATATATTTT
CATSRDPGGRSGNTIYF